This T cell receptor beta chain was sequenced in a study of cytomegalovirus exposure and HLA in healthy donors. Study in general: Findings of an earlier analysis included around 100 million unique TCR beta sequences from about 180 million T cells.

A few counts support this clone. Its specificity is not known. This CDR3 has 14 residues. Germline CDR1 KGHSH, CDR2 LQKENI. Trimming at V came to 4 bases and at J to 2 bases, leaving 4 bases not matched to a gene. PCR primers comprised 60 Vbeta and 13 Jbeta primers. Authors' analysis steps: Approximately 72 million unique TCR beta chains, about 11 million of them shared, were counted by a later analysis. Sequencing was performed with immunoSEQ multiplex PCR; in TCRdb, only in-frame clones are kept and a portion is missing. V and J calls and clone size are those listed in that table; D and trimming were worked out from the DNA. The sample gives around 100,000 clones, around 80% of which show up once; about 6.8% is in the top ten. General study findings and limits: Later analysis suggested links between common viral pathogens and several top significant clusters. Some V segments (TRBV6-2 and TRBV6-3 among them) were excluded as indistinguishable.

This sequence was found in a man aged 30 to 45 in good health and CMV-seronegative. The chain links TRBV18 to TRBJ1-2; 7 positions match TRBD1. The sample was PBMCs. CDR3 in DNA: TGTGCCAGCTCACAGGGACAGTCAAACTATGGCTACACCTTC. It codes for CASSQGQSNYGYTF.